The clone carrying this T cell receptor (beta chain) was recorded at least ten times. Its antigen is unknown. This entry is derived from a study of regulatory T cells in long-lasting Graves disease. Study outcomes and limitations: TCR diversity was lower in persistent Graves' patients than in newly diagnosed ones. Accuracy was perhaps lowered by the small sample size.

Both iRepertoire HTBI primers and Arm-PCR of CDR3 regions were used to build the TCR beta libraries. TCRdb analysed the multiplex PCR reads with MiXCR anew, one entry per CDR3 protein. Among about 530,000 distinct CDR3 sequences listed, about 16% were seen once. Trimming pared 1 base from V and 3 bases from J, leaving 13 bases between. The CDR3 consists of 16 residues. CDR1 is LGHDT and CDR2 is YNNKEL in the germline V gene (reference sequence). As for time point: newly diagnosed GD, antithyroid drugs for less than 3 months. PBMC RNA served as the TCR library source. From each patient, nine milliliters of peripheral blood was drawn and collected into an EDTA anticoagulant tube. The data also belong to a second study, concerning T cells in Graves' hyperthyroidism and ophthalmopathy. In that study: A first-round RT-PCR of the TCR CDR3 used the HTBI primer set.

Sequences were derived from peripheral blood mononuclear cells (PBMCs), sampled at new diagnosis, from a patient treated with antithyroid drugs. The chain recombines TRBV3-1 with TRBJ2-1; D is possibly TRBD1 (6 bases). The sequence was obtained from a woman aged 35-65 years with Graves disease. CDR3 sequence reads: CASSQVAGANYNEQFF. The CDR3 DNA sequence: TGTGCCAGCAGCCAAGTAGCAGGGGCCAACTACAATGAGCAGTTCTTC.